One T cell receptor (beta chain) is described in this entry. The clone's antigen remains unknown. No much larger clone exists at a distance of one base, and base qualities are not known. The immunoSEQ Assay was the method used to sequence TCRbeta CDR3 regions. After extraction, genomic DNA underwent amplification by bias-controlled multiplex PCR, followed by high-throughput sequencing. Per the source publication's procedure: To quantify the absolute abundance of every unique TCRbeta CDR3 region, sequences were collapsed and filtered. T cell fraction was estimated by normalizing TCRbeta template counts to usable DNA, with usable DNA measured through amplification of reference genes found in all nucleated cells. Repertoire TCRs were annotated as SARS-CoV-2-specific when V gene, CDR3 amino acid sequence and J gene were exactly matched to a known reactive TCR set. MIRA supplied the reference SARS-CoV-2 TCR set, which was filtered for enrichment in COVID-19-positive ImmuneCODE repertoires so that public or cross-reactive TCRs were removed. Using the MIRA antigens, annotated TCRs were further analysed by specific ORF or by position within an ORF. Depth was the summed frequency of annotated unique rearrangements, while breadth was defined as annotated unique rearrangements over total unique productive rearrangements. Two-sided Wilcoxon rank-sum tests were applied when comparing TCR breadth between groups. TCRdb carries this immuneACCESS record with in-frame sequences only. Its versions omit some clonotypes, under half of them owing to an unresolved V gene in the studies checked, with the rest unexplained. V and J calls and clone size come straight from that table; D and trimming were deduced from the DNA. The sample table records approximately 250,000 clones; 87% of these occur just once. Together, the top ten hold 2.9% of the sample.

The germline V gene (reference sequence) provides CDR1 LNHNV and CDR2 YYDKDF. The junction carries 8 bases between V and J, which are trimmed by 4 bases and 0 bases respectively. The CDR3 runs 14 residues from the cysteine to the phenylalanine. The DNA shown is the 42-base CDR3, in frame from base 1. The data were taken from a study of Ad26.COV2.S vaccination and SARS-CoV-2 variants (dated by TCRdb to the early 2020s). Concerning the study at large: Donors in the vaccine arm were drawn from COV1001, a multicentre, randomized, double-blind, placebo-controlled phase I-IIa trial testing Ad26.COV2.S in healthy adults. A total of approximately 32 samples were included in the TCR-sequenced set, comprising roughly 20 Ad26.COV2.S vaccine recipients, 5 placebo recipients and 8 SARS-CoV-2 convalescent individuals. Dosing of Ad26.COV2.S was intramuscular, at either 5x10^10 or 1x10^11 viral particles, delivered as one shot or as two shots spaced 56 days apart. TCRbeta repertoire sequencing was used to assess the specificity and breadth of SARS-CoV-2-reactive T cell receptors after Ad26.COV2.S vaccination. Participants in the trial were split at random into five groups of five each, receiving low-dose or high-dose Ad26.COV2.S once or twice, or else placebo on both occasions. Blinding of investigators to trial group allocation was maintained during experiments and outcome assessment. Findings and caveats that apply to the study as a whole: Ad26.COV2.S recipients had higher spike-specific TCR breadth than placebo recipients (P = 0.0014). The study was not powered to compare responses between vaccine doses or regimens. Substantial breadth of spike-specific CD8+ and CD4+ T cell responses was reported after vaccination. Vaccine and placebo recipients had similar non-spike TCR breadth, a finding consistent with the vaccine containing only spike. The authors noted that total T cell responses may have been underestimated by the TCR breadth and depth analyses.

According to the study, the label for this sample's treatment or condition signals: some 20 received Ad26.COV2.S at low or high dose, single or two shots; roughly five received placebo; per-sample allocation not given. For vaccine and placebo recipients, repertoires were sequenced using samples collected on day 63 after the first injection. Between 29 July and 7 August 2020, Cohort 1b enrolled some 25 adults aged 18-55 years at one site in Boston, USA. As a vaccine, Ad26.COV2.S was a replication-incompetent adenovirus type 26 vector that expressed a prefusion-stabilized SARS-CoV-2 spike protein derived from the original Wuhan strain.

The TCR was taken from a person aged 18-65 years who received the Ad26.COV2.S COVID-19 vaccine or a placebo. The sequencing here drew on peripheral blood, taken in a trial of Ad26.COV2.S vaccine versus placebo. In this chain, TRBV15 is recombined with TRBJ2-3; the D gene identity is not certain. In nucleotides, the sequence is TGTGCCACCAGCATGGAGACTAGCACAGATACGCAGTATTTT. Its translation reads: CATSMETSTDTQYF.